This TCR beta chain stems from a study of neurological immune-mediated disorders. Each CDR3 protein is one row after TCRdb ran MiXCR on the 5' RACE reads. The sample holds around 19,000 distinct CDR3 sequences, approximately 11% seen once. This clonotype was picked up many times. What was sequenced was CD8+ T cells from blood. The source of this sequence is a woman aged 45-60 years in good health.

The CDR3 reads CASSQDGRDRQNQPQHF. The DNA for the CDR3 is TGCGCCAGCAGCCAAGATGGAAGGGATCGCCAAAATCAGCCCCAGCATTTT. The V gene is TRBV4-1, the J gene TRBJ1-5, with D hard to call. The ends were cut back, 0 bases at V and 4 bases at J, with 16 bases in the middle. The CDR3 is made up of 17 amino acids. Germline CDR1 is MGHRA and CDR2 is YSYEKL.